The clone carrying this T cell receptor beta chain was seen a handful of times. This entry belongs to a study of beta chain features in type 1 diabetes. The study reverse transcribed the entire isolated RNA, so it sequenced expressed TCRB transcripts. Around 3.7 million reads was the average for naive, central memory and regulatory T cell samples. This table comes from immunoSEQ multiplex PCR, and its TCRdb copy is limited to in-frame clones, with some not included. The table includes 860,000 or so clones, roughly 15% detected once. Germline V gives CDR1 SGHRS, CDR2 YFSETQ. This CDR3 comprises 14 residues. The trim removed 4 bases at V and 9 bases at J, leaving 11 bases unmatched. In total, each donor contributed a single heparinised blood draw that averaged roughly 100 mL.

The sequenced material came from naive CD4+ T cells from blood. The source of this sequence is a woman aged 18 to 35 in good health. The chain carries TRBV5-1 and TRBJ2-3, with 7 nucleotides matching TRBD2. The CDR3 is CASSPGTTADTQYF. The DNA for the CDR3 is TGCGCCAGCAGCCCCGGGACTACCGCGGACACGCAGTATTTT.